Listed below are T cell receptor beta chains from one sample, sequenced in a study of OX40 agonist ivuxolimab in advanced cancers. Produced via immunoSEQ multiplex PCR; TCRdb's table is partial and in-frame only. The sample holds around 45,000 clones, approximately 77% seen once. Sequenced here: CD4+ or CD8+ T cells sorted from blood, sampled in a trial of the OX40 agonist ivuxolimab. These receptors originate from an adult with an advanced solid tumor such as melanoma, head and neck, liver or kidney cancer. Both conserved end residues are part of each CDR3. The D gene is left open where the match is weak. Clone size, where shown, is once, few, many, or a class for clones that have expanded.

>once|TRBJ2-7|TRBV28|NA
TGTGCCAGCAGTTTATTACGGAGAGAGCAGTACTTC
CASSLLRREQYF
>few|TRBJ2-3|TRBV4-2|NA
TGTGCCAGCAGCCAAGATGACGGCAGGGAAGTTGCAGATACGCAGTATTTT
CASSQDDGREVADTQYF
>NA|TRBJ2-2|TRBV13|TRBD2
TGTGCCAGCAGCCCTAGCGGGAGAGGGCCCGGGGAGCTGTTTTTT
CASSPSGRGPGELFF
>NA|TRBJ1-3|TRBV2|NA
TGTGCCAGCAGTTACACCCCCCAGATTCTCTCTGGAAACACCATATATTTT
CASSYTPQILSGNTIYF
>NA|TRBJ1-3|TRBV5-1|NA
TGCGCCAGCAGCCCGGGGTCAGTCGGAAACACCATATATTTT
CASSPGSVGNTIYF
>NA|TRBJ2-5|TRBV19|NA
TGTGCCAGTAGCCTTAGGGGGGGCCGGGAGACCCAGTACTTC
CASSLRGGRETQYF
>NA|TRBJ2-3|TRBV7-9|NA
TGTGCCAGCAGCTTAGATGGGGGCGATACGCAGTATTTT
CASSLDGGDTQYF
>NA|TRBJ2-3|TRBV6-1|NA
TGTGCCCACAAACCGTCCGGGGCAGATACGCAGTATTTT
CAHKPSGADTQYF
>NA|TRBJ1-1|TRBV7-6|TRBD1
TGTGCCAGCAGCTCTAATCCGGGACAGATGACGAAAGCTTTCTTT
CASSSNPGQMTKAFF
>NA|TRBJ1-1|TRBV5-1|TRBD1
TGCGCCAGCAGCGATCCGGGACAGGAGGTTGAAGCTTTCTTT
CASSDPGQEVEAFF
>NA|TRBJ2-3|TRBV15|NA
TGTGCCACCAGCCCCGGACGGGGGAGCACAGATACGCAGTATTTT
CATSPGRGSTDTQYF
>NA|TRBJ1-6|TRBV6-1|NA
TGTGCCAGCAGCCTCGGTCCCGCCAATTCACCCCTCCACTTT
CASSLGPANSPLHF
>NA|TRBJ1-2|TRBV6-1|TRBD1
TGTGCCAGCCGCGCCCCCAGGGGGTTTAACTATGGCTACACCTTC
CASRAPRGFNYGYTF
>NA|TRBJ1-1|TRBV28|NA
TGTGCCAGCGTCTTTGATGTTGAAGCTTTCTTT
CASVFDVEAFF
>NA|TRBJ2-3|TRBV5-6|NA
TGTGCCAGCAGCCCGGAAGCCGGGAATCGTCCAGATACGCAGTATTTT
CASSPEAGNRPDTQYF
>once|TRBJ1-5|TRBV2|NA
TGTGCCAGCGGGGTAAGCGATGGTTTCGCTCCCAATCAGCCCCAGCATTTT
CASGVSDGFAPNQPQHF
>NA|TRBJ2-1|TRBV10-3|TRBD2
TGTGCCTCCACCGGGACTAGCGGGAACAATGAGCAGTTCTTC
CASTGTSGNNEQFF
>NA|TRBJ2-6|TRBV6-6|NA
TGTGCCAGCAGACAACCAGGATTCTCTGGGGCCAACGTCCTGACTTTC
CASRQPGFSGANVLTF
>NA|TRBJ2-7|TRBV5-1|TRBD2
TGCGCCAGCAGCTTGGATAGAGCGGGGAACTACGAGCAGTACTTC
CASSLDRAGNYEQYF
>few|TRBJ2-7|TRBV6-1|TRBD2
TGTGCCAGCAGGGGGACTAGCGGGTCGAGCCAGTACTTC
CASRGTSGSSQYF
>few|TRBJ1-4|TRBV6-1|TRBD1
TGTGCCAGCAGGGGACAGCTTAAAGAAAAACTGTTTTTT
CASRGQLKEKLFF
>NA|TRBJ1-2|TRBV2|NA
TGTGCCAGCAGTGACCTTCCGGGACGGCGGGGCTATGGCTACACCTTC
CASSDLPGRRGYGYTF
>once|TRBJ2-3|TRBV9|NA
TGTGCCAGCAGCCCCTTAATCACAGATACGCAGTATTTT
CASSPLITDTQYF
>NA|TRBJ2-7|TRBV29-1|NA
TGCAGCGTTGGAACGGTAGCAAACGAGCAGTACTTC
CSVGTVANEQYF
>NA|TRBJ2-7|TRBV27|TRBD1
TGTGCCAGCAGTTGGAGACAGGGTCACGAGCAGTACTTC
CASSWRQGHEQYF
>few|TRBJ2-2|TRBV29-1|NA
TGCAGCGTTGGCCCCCCACTAGGGGCCACCGGGGAGCTGTTTTTT
CSVGPPLGATGELFF
>NA|TRBJ1-6|TRBV28|NA
TGTGCCAGCTACCCCGCAGGGAGTTTTTCACCCCTCCACTTT
CASYPAGSFSPLHF
>few|TRBJ1-1|TRBV14|NA
TGTGCCAGCAGCCAATTTTTCGACCTCCGGGGGGGCATGAACACTGAAGCTTTCTTT
CASSQFFDLRGGMNTEAFF
>NA|TRBJ1-2|TRBV5-1|NA
TGCGCCAGCAGCTTAGACACCGGGACACCCTATGGCTACACCTTC
CASSLDTGTPYGYTF
>medium-sized|TRBJ1-1|TRBV19|NA
TGTGCCAGTAGCACCCCCTTTCGGGATGAAGCTTTCTTT
CASSTPFRDEAFF
>NA|TRBJ1-1|TRBV10-3|TRBD1
TGTGCCATCACCGGACAGGGGAACACTGAAGCTTTCTTT
CAITGQGNTEAFF
>NA|TRBJ1-1|TRBV14|NA
TGTGCCAGCAGCCAAGTCGCCACGGGGACTGAAGCTTTCTTT
CASSQVATGTEAFF
>NA|TRBJ2-3|TRBV10-1|NA
TGCGCCAGCAGTGAGGGCACAAGGCTTGGTACGCAGTATTTT
CASSEGTRLGTQYF
>NA|TRBJ2-7|TRBV28|NA
TGTGCCAGCAGGGCGACAAACAGCCCGGGCGAGCAGTACTTC
CASRATNSPGEQYF
>few|TRBJ2-7|TRBV11-1|TRBD2
TGTGCCAGCAGCAGAAAGGGACCGGGGGGTAACGAGCAGTACTTC
CASSRKGPGGNEQYF
>NA|TRBJ2-3|TRBV18|NA
TGTGCCAGCTCACCACCAACCGGGACTAGCACAGATACGCAGTATTTT
CASSPPTGTSTDTQYF
>NA|TRBJ1-1|TRBV30|NA
TGTGCCTGGAGTTACAACATGGCATCACTGAACACTGAAGCTTTCTTT
CAWSYNMASLNTEAFF
>few|TRBJ2-1|TRBV19|NA
TGTGCCAGTAGTATAAAGCCAAATGAGCAGTTCTTC
CASSIKPNEQFF
>NA|TRBJ2-1|TRBV7-9|NA
TGTGCCAGCAGCTTAGGTCTCCGTAATGAGCAGTTCTTC
CASSLGLRNEQFF
>NA|TRBJ2-7|TRBV6-6|TRBD2
TGTGCCACAGGGACTAGCGGCTACGAGCAGTACTTC
CATGTSGYEQYF
>NA|TRBJ1-5|TRBV18|NA
TGTGCCAGCAGCTACACCGACAGTAGCAATCAGCCCCAGCATTTT
CASSYTDSSNQPQHF
>NA|TRBJ2-2|TRBV11-3|NA
TGTGCCAGCAGCCGCGGAACCGGGGAGCTGTTTTTT
CASSRGTGELFF
>NA|TRBJ1-4|TRBV15|NA
TGTGCCACCAGCAGGGGGACGGGTGAAAAACTGTTTTTT
CATSRGTGEKLFF
>NA|TRBJ2-7|TRBV6-1|TRBD2
TGTGCCAGCATAATTTCGGGAGGCAGCTCCTACGAGCAGTACTTC
CASIISGGSSYEQYF
>NA|TRBJ1-1|TRBV28|TRBD1
TGTGCCAGCATTTCACAGGGGGCTGGGGGTGAAGCTTTCTTT
CASISQGAGGEAFF
>NA|TRBJ2-4|TRBV5-1|TRBD2
TGCGCCAGCAGCTGGACTAGCGCCAAAAACATTCAGTACTTC
CASSWTSAKNIQYF
>NA|TRBJ2-1|TRBV30|TRBD2
TGTGCCTGGAGCCCGGGGGAAGCGGGGAGCTCCTACAATGAGCAGTTCTTC
CAWSPGEAGSSYNEQFF
>few|TRBJ1-6|TRBV19|TRBD1
TGTGCCAGTAGTCCGAGACAGGGACGACAAAATTCACCCCTCCACTTT
CASSPRQGRQNSPLHF
>NA|TRBJ2-2|TRBV18|NA
TGTGCCAGCTCACGACAGGAAGCCACCGGGGAGCTGTTTTTT
CASSRQEATGELFF
>NA|TRBJ1-6|TRBV28|TRBD1
TGTGCCAGCAGTTTACGGGACAGGGGATGGTCACCCCTCCACTTT
CASSLRDRGWSPLHF
>NA|TRBJ1-2|TRBV7-3|NA
TGTGCCCTCTATGGCTACACCTTC
CALYGYTF